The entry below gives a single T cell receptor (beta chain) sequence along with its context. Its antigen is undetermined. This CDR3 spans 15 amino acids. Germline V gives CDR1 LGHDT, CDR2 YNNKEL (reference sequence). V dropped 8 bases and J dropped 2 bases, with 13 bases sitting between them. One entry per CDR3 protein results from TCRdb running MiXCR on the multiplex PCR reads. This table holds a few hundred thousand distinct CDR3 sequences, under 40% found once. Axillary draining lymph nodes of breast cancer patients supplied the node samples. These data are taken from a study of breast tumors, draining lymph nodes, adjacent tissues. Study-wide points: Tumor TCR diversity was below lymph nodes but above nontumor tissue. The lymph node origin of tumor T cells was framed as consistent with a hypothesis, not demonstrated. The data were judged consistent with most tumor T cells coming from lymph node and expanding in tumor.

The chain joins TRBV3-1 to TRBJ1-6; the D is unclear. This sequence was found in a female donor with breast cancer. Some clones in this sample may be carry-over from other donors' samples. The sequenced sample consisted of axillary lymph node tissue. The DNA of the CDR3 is TGTGCCAGCGCGGGCCAGAGCCCCTATAATTCACCCCTCCACTTT. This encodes CASAGQSPYNSPLHF.